The clone carrying this T cell receptor (beta chain) was seen just once. The germline V and J ends were trimmed by 6 bases and 6 bases, with 17 bases remaining between them. The germline V gene encodes CDR1 SGHVS and CDR2 FQNEAQ. The CDR3 covers 14 residues. The study drew participants aged about 18 to 89 years from 20 to 30 US areas. Cohort allocation depended upon clinical history that participants reported. Using immunoSEQ multiplex PCR, the repertoire was profiled, and TCRdb retains in-frame clones only, with some absent. The sample consists of 300,000 to 450,000 clones, around 87% of them appearing once. The data derive from a study of blood T cell repertoires in COVID-19. Study background: T cells, B-cell-depleted T cells, or PBMCs supplied cDNA or gDNA.

This chain uses TRBV7-8 with TRBJ1-2, with D possibly matching TRBD1 (6 bases). The sample was PBMCs or T cells enriched from blood (not recorded which). This sequence originates from a young man who had recovered from COVID-19. The CDR3 DNA reads as TGTGCCAGCAGTAATTTACAGGGAGATGATGGCTACACCTTC. Protein sequence: CASSNLQGDDGYTF. Full variable domain (remainder filled in from reference TRBV7-8 and TRBJ1-2): GAGVSQSPRYKVAKRGQDVALRCDPISGHVSLFWYQQALGQGPEFLTYFQNEAQLDKSGLPSDRFFAERPEGSVSTLKIQRTQQEDSAVYLCASSNLQGDDGYTFGSGTRLTVV.